The TCR beta chain described here comes from a study of blood T cells in healthy people across ages. V was pared by 0 bases and J by 13 bases, with 10 bases between. The CDR3 is made up of 12 amino acids. Germline assignment: CDR1 MGHRA and CDR2 YSYEKL. Study results and limitations: Higher diversity and more naive CD4+ cells were features of long-lived donors, compared to aged donors.

Through a sample-barcoded 5' primer and a J-beta primer mix, a second PCR was run for roughly 7 to 11 cycles. Researchers report that each sample yielded at least 2.5 million CDR3-containing paired-end reads. Each CDR3 protein is one row after TCRdb ran MiXCR on the 5' RACE reads. The sample includes 1.6 million or so distinct CDR3 sequences, about 35% of them seen just once. Aged roughly 6 to 90, donors were systemically healthy Caucasians from Russia. In this sample, this clonotype turned up a few times. Its matching antigen is unknown. This sequence originates from a woman aged 25 to 39 in good health. The sample comprised blood. V and J are TRBV4-1 and TRBJ2-1; weak D call: TRBD2 (5 bases). CDR3 in amino acids: CASSQDPGIQFF. CDR3 bases: TGCGCCAGCAGCCAAGACCCCGGGATACAGTTCTTC.